The sequence of this T cell receptor beta chain was determined in a study of blood T cell repertoires in COVID-19. Measured with immunoSEQ multiplex PCR; TCRdb has only the in-frame clones, and not every one. This table holds around 210,000 clones, approximately 86% found once. The V gene lost 2 bases and the J gene lost 0 bases, with 8 bases spanning the gap. The CDR3 is 15 amino acids. Germline V CDR1 and CDR2: MNHEY, SVGAGI. The rearrangement links TRBV6-5 to TRBJ2-1; D is uncertain. The material sequenced was peripheral blood. The receptor's source is a man between 18 and 35 years old with active or convalescent COVID-19. The CDR3 nucleotides read TGTGCCAGCAGTTACACCTCGAGCTCCTACAATGAGCAGTTCTTC. Translation gives CASSYTSSSYNEQFF.